The 19 T cell receptor beta chains reported below all come from one sample, sequenced in a study of blood T cell repertoires in COVID-19 (dated by TCRdb to 2018 to 2020). Receptor amplification or capture employed the immunoSEQ multiplex PCR assay. The clones in this table, taken by TCRdb from immuneACCESS, are in-frame only. Not every clone is retained; where verified, under half of the shortfall comes from an unresolved V gene, and the cause of the rest is unknown. The table for this sample lists under 140,000 clones; less than 85% of them were counted only once. Roughly 3.8% of the sample lies in the top ten. The sample comprised peripheral blood. Source of these receptors: a woman aged 80 or older with acute or convalescent COVID-19.

The V gene is TRBV7-2, the J gene TRBJ2-1, with 9 positions matching TRBD2. Germline V CDR1 and CDR2: SGHTA, FQGNSA. The trim removed 5 bases at V and 7 bases at J, leaving 9 bases unmatched. The length of the CDR3 is 15 residues. This CDR3 reads CASSVIAGVGNEQFF. CDR3 nucleotide sequence: TGTGCCAGCAGCGTAATAGCGGGAGTGGGGAATGAGCAGTTCTTC. Using reference TRBV7-2 and TRBJ2-1 for the parts outside the CDR3, the full variable domain is GAGVSQSPSNKVTEKGKDVELRCDPISGHTALYWYRQSLGQGLEFLIYFQGNSAPDKSGLPSDRFSAERTGGSVSTLTIQRTQQEDSAVYLCASSVIAGVGNEQFFGPGTRLTVL.

The chain is built from TRBV11-1 and TRBJ2-7; D unresolved. From germline, CDR1 is SGHAT and CDR2 FQDESV (reference sequence). Trimming took 2 bases from V and 0 from J, leaving 8 bases between them. The CDR3 runs to 14 residues. The CDR3 DNA sequence: TGTGCCAGCAGCTTAAGGTGGGCCTCCTACGAGCAGTACTTC. It encodes CASSLRWASYEQYF.

The rearrangement uses TRBV18 and TRBJ1-2; 9 bases match TRBD1. CDR3 length: 13 residues. The germline V gene encodes CDR1 KGHSH and CDR2 LQKENI. With V trimmed by 8 bases and J by 6 bases, 7 bases remained unmatched. DNA of the CDR3: TGTGCCAGCACCCGGGACAGGGATAATGGCTACACCTTC. It yields the protein CASTRDRDNGYTF.

This clone was seen only a few times. The chain joins TRBV6-1 to TRBJ1-2, with 12 bases aligning to TRBD1. Germline lookup yields CDR1 MNHNS and CDR2 SASEGT. After removal of 2 bases from V and 6 bases from J, the junction contained 4 bases not matched to a gene. CDR3 length: 15 residues. CDR3 coding DNA: TGTGCCAGCAGTGAAAGGGGACAGGGGGCGAATGGCTACACCTTC. It is translated as CASSERGQGANGYTF.

The chain uses TRBV6-5 and TRBJ1-5, with D maybe TRBD1 (5 bases). V dropped 0 bases and J dropped 4 bases, with 13 bases sitting between them. CDR1 is MNHEY and CDR2 is SVGAGI in the germline V gene. The CDR3 loop spans 16 amino acids. CDR3 DNA sequence: TGTGCCAGCAGTTACTCGATGCAGGGTGGTAATCAGCCCCAGCATTTT. It translates to CASSYSMQGGNQPQHF.

This chain links TRBV6-5 with TRBJ1-2, with a possible D match to TRBD1 (6 bases). The CDR3 contains 15 residues. The germline V gene encodes CDR1 MNHEY and CDR2 SVGAGI. Trimming removed 9 bases at V and 6 bases at J, with 23 bases between. As DNA, the CDR3 is TGTGCCAGAAATACCCGGACAGACTCAGAAGATGGCTACACCTTC. Its translation: CARNTRTDSEDGYTF.

The CDR3 here is CASSYPGTGFQETQYF. The CDR3 nucleotides read TGTGCCAGCAGCTACCCCGGGACAGGGTTTCAAGAGACCCAGTACTTC. J is TRBJ2-5 and V is TRBV6-5; 9 nucleotides align to TRBD1. Trimming took 6 bases from V and 2 from J; bases not matched to a gene: 10. Germline CDR1 reads MNHEY; CDR2 reads SVGAGI. The CDR3 extends over 16 amino acids.

This clone has only a few counts. The CDR3 DNA reads as TGTGCCACCAGCAGAGATAGAGGGGGCTCGGGAAACACTGAAGCTTTCTTT. Translated: CATSRDRGGSGNTEAFF. The J gene is TRBJ1-1, the V gene TRBV15, with TRBD1 matching over 7 bases. The CDR3 is made up of 17 amino acids. Germline CDR1 and CDR2: LNHNV and YYDKDF (reference sequence). Trimming at V came to 0 bases and at J to 2 bases, leaving 9 bases not matched to a gene.

The chain has TRBV7-9 and TRBJ1-1; TRBD1 agrees at 8 bases. Per the germline V gene, CDR1 is SEHNR and CDR2 is FQNEAQ (reference sequence). This CDR3 is 13 amino acids long. The junction had 3 bases not matched to a gene; V was cut back by 5 bases and J by 4 bases. This CDR3 reads CASSRGQGTEAFF. DNA for the CDR3: TGTGCCAGCAGCCGAGGACAGGGCACTGAAGCTTTCTTT.

This chain's CDR3 is CAIDGEGGTQYF. For the CDR3, the DNA is TGTGCCATCGATGGGGAAGGGGGGACCCAGTACTTC. The chain uses TRBV10-3 and TRBJ2-5; D possibly corresponds to TRBD1 (6 bases). The CDR3 spans 12 residues. Trimming removed 8 bases at V and 7 bases at J, with 14 bases between. Germline CDR1 ENHRY, CDR2 SYGVKD.

J is TRBJ2-7 and V is TRBV5-4; perhaps TRBD2 as D (5 bases). The V gene lost 2 bases and the J gene lost 5 bases, with 14 bases spanning the gap. Germline V gene lookup returns CDR1 SGHNT and CDR2 YYREEE (reference sequence). This CDR3 has 14 amino acids. DNA of the CDR3: TGTGCCAGCAGCTTAGGACTGAGACCCGACGAGCAGTACTTC. Amino acid sequence: CASSLGLRPDEQYF.

Worth noting for this clone: Other DNA sequences in this specimen translate into the identical CDR3. This rearrangement joins TRBV14 to TRBJ2-7; no definite D call. CDR1 and CDR2 (germline): SGHDN, FVKESK. Trimming left V 1 base short and J 3 bases short, with 7 bases between. The CDR3 is 13 residues long. CDR3 sequence (DNA): TGTGCCAGCAGCCAAGTAACTGGCTACGAGCAGTACTTC. Translation gives CASSQVTGYEQYF.

The chain carries TRBV21-1 and TRBJ2-7; TRBD1 was called by the table and not checked on the DNA. TRBV21-1 is labeled a pseudogene. The CDR3 totals 11 residues. The CDR3 DNA reads TGTGCCAGCAGGTACAGGGACGAGCAGTACTTC. Translated, it gives CASRYRDEQYF.

This chain connects TRBV28 to TRBJ2-2, with TRBD2 matching 10 bases. CDR1 is MDHEN, CDR2 SYDVKM, per germline. V trimming: 5 bases; J trimming: 7 bases; junction bases outside the gene matches: 13. The CDR3 loop spans 17 amino acids. Written as DNA, the CDR3 is TGTGCCAGCAGTCCTAGGGGTAGCGGGAGGTTAGACGGGGAGCTGTTTTTT. Translating gives CASSPRGSGRLDGELFF.

This chain connects TRBV5-8 to TRBJ2-3; TRBD1 aligns across 7 bases. This CDR3 contains 14 residues. Germline CDR1 is SGHTS and CDR2 is YDEGEE. After removal of 3 bases from V and 2 bases from J, the junction contained 3 bases not matched to a gene. The CDR3 region has the DNA TGTGCCAGCAGCTCCGGACAGGTCACAGATACGCAGTATTTT. This encodes CASSSGQVTDTQYF.

This clone was seen a handful of times. As DNA, the CDR3 is TGTGCCAGCAAAGGGGCGATCTACGAGCAGTACTTC. Protein product: CASKGAIYEQYF. The rearrangement uses TRBV28 and TRBJ2-7, with D possibly matching TRBD1 (5 bases). Germline V CDR1 and CDR2: MDHEN, SYDVKM. Trimming shortened V by 7 bases and J by 3 bases, and 10 bases separated the two germline ends. This CDR3 is built from 12 residues.

V usage is TRBV7-9 and J usage is TRBJ2-7; possibly TRBD1 for D (5 bases). The germline CDR1 and CDR2 sequences are SEHNR and FQNEAQ (reference sequence). V was clipped by 4 bases and J by 3 bases, with 13 bases between them. This CDR3 is built from 14 residues. CDR3 protein: CASSWEGVGYEQYF. DNA of the CDR3: TGTGCCAGCAGCTGGGAAGGGGTGGGCTACGAGCAGTACTTC.

The rearrangement uses TRBV5-4 and TRBJ1-2; 12 nucleotides match TRBD1. Germline CDR1 SGHNT, CDR2 YYREEE (reference sequence). There are 17 residues in the CDR3. With 4 bases clipped from V and 7 bases from J, the junction kept 14 bases outside the gene matches. CDR3 nucleotide sequence: TGTGCCAGCAGCCCCAAGGACGGGACAGGGGGCGCAGGTGGCTACACCTTC. Its translation is CASSPKDGTGGAGGYTF.

This chain uses TRBV7-2 with TRBJ1-4; D gene ambiguous. V was cut by 1 base and J by 8 bases, with 14 bases left in between. There are 15 residues in the CDR3. The germline V gene encodes CDR1 SGHTA and CDR2 FQGNSA. The chain's CDR3 is CASSLGDIGREKLFF. The CDR3, as DNA: TGTGCCAGCAGCTTAGGTGATATTGGGAGGGAAAAACTGTTTTTT.